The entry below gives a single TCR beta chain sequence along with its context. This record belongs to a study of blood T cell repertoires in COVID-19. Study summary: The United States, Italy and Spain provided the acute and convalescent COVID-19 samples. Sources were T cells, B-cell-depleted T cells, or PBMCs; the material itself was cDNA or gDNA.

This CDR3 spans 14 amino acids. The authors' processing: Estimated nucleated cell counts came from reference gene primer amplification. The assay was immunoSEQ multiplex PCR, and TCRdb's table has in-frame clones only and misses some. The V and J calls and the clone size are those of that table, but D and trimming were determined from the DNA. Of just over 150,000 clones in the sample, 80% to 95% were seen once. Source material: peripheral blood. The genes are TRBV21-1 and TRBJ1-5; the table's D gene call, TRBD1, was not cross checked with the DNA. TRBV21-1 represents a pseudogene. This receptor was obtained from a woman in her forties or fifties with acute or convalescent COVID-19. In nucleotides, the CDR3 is TGTGCCAGCAGCAAGTGTAGGGGGCATCAGCCCCAGCATTTT. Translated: CASSKCRGHQPQHF.